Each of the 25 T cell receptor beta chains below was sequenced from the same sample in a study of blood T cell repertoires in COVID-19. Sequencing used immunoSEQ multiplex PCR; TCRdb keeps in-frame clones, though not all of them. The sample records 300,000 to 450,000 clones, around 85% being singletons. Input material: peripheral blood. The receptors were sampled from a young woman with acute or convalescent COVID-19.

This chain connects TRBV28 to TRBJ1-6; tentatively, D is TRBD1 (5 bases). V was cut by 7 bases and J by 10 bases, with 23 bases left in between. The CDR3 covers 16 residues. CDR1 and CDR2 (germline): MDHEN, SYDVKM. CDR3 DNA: TGTGCCAGCAAGCCCCGGGCGGGGGGTTCCAGATCACCCCTCCACTTT. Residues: CASKPRAGGSRSPLHF.

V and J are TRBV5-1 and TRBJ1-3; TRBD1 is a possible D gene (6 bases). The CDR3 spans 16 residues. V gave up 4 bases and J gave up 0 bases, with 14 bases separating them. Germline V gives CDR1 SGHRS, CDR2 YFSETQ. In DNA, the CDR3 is TGCGCCAGCAGCCCGTCCACAGGGAACTCTGGAAACACCATATATTTT. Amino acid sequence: CASSPSTGNSGNTIYF.

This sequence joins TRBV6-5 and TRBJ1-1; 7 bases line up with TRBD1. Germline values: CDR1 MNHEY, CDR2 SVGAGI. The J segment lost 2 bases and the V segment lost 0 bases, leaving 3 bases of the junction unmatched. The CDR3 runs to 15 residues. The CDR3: CASSYSRDRNTEAFF. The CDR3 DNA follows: TGTGCCAGCAGTTACTCAAGGGACAGAAACACTGAAGCTTTCTTT.

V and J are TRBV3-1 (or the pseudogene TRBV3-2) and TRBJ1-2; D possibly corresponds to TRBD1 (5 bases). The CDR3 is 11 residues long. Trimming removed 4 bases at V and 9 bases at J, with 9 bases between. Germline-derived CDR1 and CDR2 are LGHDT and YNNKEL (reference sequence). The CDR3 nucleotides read TGTGCCAGCAGCCGGGGCGAGCGCTACACCTTC. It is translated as CASSRGERYTF.

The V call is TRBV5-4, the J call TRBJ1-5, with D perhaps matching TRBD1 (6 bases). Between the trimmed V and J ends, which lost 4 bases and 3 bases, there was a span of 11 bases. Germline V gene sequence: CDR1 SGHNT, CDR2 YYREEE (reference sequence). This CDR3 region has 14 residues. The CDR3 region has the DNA TGTGCCAGCAGCGACGGACAGCCCAATCAGCCCCAGCATTTT. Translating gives CASSDGQPNQPQHF.

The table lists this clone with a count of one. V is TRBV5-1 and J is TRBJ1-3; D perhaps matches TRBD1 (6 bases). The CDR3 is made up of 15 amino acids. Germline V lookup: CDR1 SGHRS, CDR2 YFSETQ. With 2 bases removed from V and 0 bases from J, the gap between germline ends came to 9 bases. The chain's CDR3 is CASSLWTDSGNTIYF. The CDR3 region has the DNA TGCGCCAGCAGCTTATGGACAGACTCTGGAAACACCATATATTTT.

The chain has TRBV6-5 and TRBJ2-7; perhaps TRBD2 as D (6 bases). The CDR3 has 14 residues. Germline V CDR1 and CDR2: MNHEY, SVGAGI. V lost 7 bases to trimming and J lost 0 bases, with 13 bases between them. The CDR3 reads CASTPDYLSYEQYF. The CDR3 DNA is TGTGCCAGCACCCCGGACTATCTCTCCTACGAGCAGTACTTC.

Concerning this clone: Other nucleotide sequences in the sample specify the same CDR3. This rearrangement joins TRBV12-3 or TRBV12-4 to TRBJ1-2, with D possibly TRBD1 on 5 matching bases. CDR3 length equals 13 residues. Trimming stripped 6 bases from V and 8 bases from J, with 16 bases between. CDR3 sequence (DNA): TGTGCCAGCAGGACTGGAGGGGCAGGGGGCTACACCTTC. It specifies CASRTGGAGGYTF.

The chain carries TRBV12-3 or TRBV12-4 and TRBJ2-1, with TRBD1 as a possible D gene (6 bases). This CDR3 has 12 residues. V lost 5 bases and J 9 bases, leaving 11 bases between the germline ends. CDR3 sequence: CASSHRVGEQFF. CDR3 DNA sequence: TGTGCCAGCAGTCACAGGGTCGGTGAGCAGTTCTTC.

The CDR3 loop reads CASSMVAGPNEQFF. In DNA, the CDR3 is TGTGCCAGTAGTATGGTAGCGGGGCCCAATGAGCAGTTCTTC. J is TRBJ2-1 and V is TRBV19, with TRBD2 identical over 8 bases. Germline assignment: CDR1 LNHDA and CDR2 SQIVND (reference sequence). The CDR3 consists of 14 residues. J lost 6 bases, V lost 3 bases, and 4 bases had no gene match.

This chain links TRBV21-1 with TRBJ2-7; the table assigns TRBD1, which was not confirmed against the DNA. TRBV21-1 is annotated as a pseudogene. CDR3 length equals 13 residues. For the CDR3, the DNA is TGTGCCAGCCCACAGGGCCACTCCTACGAGCAGTACTTC. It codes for CASPQGHSYEQYF.

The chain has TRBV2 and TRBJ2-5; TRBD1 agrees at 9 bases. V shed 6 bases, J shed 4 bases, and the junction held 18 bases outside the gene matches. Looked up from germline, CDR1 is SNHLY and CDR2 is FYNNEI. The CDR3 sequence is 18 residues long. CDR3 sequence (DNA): TGTGCCAGCAGGGTATCCGGGACAGGGTACCCTGGGAGAGAGACCCAGTACTTC. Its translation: CASRVSGTGYPGRETQYF.

The CDR3 DNA is TGTGCCAGCAGGGGGACAGGGTTTATTGGCTACACCTTC. Translation: CASRGTGFIGYTF. The J gene is TRBJ1-2, the V gene TRBV2; 9 bases are a match to TRBD1. CDR1 and CDR2 from the germline V gene are SNHLY and FYNNEI. This CDR3 region has 13 residues. V was clipped by 6 bases and J by 7 bases; unmatched bases: 6.

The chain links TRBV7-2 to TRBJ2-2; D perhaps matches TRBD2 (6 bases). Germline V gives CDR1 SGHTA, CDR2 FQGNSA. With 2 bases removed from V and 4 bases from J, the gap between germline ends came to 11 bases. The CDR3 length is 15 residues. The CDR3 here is CASSLLASGTGELFF. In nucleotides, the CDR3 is TGTGCCAGCAGCTTACTAGCGTCCGGCACCGGGGAGCTGTTTTTT.

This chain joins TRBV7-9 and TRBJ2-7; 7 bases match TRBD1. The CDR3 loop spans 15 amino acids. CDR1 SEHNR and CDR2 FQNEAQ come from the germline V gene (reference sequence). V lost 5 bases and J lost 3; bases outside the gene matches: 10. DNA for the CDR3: TGTGCCAGCAGCATAGACAGGGACAGAGGCTACGAGCAGTACTTC. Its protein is CASSIDRDRGYEQYF.

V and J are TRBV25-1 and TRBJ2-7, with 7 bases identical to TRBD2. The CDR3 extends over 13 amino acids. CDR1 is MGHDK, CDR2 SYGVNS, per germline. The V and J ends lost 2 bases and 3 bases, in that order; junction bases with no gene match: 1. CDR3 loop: CASSEASGYEQYF. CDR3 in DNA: TGTGCCAGCAGTGAAGCTAGCGGCTACGAGCAGTACTTC.

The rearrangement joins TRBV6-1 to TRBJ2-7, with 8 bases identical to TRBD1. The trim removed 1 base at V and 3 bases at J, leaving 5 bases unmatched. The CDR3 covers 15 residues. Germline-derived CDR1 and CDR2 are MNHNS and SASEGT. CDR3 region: CASSEGTGSIYEQYF. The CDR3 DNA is TGTGCCAGCAGTGAAGGGACAGGGAGTATCTACGAGCAGTACTTC.

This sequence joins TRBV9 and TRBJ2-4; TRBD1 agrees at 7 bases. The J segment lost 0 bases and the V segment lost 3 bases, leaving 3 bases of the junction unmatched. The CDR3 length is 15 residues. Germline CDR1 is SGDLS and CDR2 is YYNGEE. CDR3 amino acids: CASSGDSLAKNIQYF. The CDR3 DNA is TGTGCCAGCAGCGGGGACAGTCTAGCCAAAAACATTCAGTACTTC.

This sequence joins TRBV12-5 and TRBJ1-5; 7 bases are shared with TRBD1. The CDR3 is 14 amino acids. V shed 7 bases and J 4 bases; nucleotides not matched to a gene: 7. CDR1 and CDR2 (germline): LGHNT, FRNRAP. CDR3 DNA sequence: TGTGCTAGTGCCCAGGGGGTGGGAAATCAGCCCCAGCATTTT. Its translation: CASAQGVGNQPQHF.

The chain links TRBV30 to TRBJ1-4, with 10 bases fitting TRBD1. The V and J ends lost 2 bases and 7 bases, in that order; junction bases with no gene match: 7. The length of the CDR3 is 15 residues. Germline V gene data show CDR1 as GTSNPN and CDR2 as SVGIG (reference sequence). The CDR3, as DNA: TGTGCCTGGAGTCTAGGGGACAGGGGCGGTGAAAAACTGTTTTTT. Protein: CAWSLGDRGGEKLFF.

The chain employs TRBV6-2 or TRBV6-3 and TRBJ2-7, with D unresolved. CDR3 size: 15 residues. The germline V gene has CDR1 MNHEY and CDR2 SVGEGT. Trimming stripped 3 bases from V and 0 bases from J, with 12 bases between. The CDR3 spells CASSYDTMSSYEQYF. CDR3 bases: TGTGCCAGCAGTTATGACACGATGAGCTCCTACGAGCAGTACTTC.

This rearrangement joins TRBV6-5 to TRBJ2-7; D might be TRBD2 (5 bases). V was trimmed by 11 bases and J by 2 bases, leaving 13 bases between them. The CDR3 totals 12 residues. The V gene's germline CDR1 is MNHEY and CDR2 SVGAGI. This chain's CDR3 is CASGGGTYEQYF. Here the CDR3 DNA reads TGTGCCTCCGGAGGTGGCACCTACGAGCAGTACTTC.

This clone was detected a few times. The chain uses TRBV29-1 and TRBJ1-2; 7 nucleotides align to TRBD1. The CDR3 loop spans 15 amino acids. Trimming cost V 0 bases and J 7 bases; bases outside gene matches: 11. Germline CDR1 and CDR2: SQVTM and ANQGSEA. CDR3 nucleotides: TGCAGCGTTGAAGATTTAACAGGGGACTCGGGTGGCTACACCTTC. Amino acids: CSVEDLTGDSGGYTF.

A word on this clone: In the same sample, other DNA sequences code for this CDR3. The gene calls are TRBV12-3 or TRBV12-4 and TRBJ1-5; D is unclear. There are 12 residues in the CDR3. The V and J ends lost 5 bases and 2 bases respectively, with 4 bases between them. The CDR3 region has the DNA TGTGCCAGCAGTCCTGGCAATCAGCCCCAGCATTTT. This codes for CASSPGNQPQHF.

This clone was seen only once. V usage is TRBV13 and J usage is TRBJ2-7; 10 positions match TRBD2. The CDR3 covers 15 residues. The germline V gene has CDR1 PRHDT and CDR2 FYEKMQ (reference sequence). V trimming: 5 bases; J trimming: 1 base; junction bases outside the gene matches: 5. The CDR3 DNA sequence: TGTGCCAGCAGCCCGAGCGGGAGGGCTTCCTACGAGCAGTACTTC. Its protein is CASSPSGRASYEQYF.